The clone carrying this T cell receptor (beta chain) was picked up many times. Its cognate antigen is unknown. These data originate in a study of beta chain bispecific antibodies for T cell cancers. About the study: TRBV sequencing of surviving healthy T cells measured each family's depletion. HPB-ALL carried surface TRBV5-5, while Jurkat carried TRBV12-3. Study outcomes and limitations: Normal T cells contributed less of the targeted TRBV signal than the leukemia cells did. TRBV5-6, highly similar to TRBV5-5, is cross-recognized by anti-TRBV5-5 antibody.

V lost 3 bases, J lost 4 bases, and 6 bases stayed unmatched. CDR1 is DFQATT, CDR2 SNEGSKA, per germline (reference sequence). This CDR3 region has 14 residues. Libraries carried unique molecular identifiers used for clonotype counts. TCRdb analysed the 5' RACE reads with MiXCR anew, one entry per CDR3 protein. Seen here are some 17,000 distinct CDR3 sequences, over 2% observed once, and the top ten hold less than 9%. Expansion lasted approximately 3 days, with either anti-CD3 antibody OKT3 or CD3/CD28 beads. This clonotype was sampled from a human donor in good health. Some clones in this sample may be carry-over from other donors' samples. The chain links TRBV20-1 to TRBJ1-1, with TRBD1 matching over 9 bases. Specimen: healthy donor T cells cultured with leukemia cells. CDR3 residues: CSASRSTGGTEAFF. The DNA of the CDR3 is TGCAGTGCTAGCCGCTCGACAGGGGGCACTGAAGCTTTCTTT.